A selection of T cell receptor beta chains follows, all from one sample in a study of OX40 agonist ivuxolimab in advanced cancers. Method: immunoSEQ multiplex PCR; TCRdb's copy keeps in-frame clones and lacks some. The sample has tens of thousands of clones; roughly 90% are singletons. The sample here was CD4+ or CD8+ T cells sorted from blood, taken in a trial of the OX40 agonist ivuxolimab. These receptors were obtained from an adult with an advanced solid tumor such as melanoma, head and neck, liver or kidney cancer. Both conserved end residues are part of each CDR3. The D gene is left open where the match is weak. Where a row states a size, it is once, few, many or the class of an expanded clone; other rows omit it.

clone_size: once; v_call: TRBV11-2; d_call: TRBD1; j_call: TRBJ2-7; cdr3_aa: CASSLELDRGYEQYF; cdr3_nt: TGTGCCAGCAGCTTAGAACTGGACAGGGGCTACGAGCAGTACTTC
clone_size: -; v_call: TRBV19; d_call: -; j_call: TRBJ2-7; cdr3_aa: CASSIGGTEYEQYF; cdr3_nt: TGTGCCAGTAGTATAGGAGGGACTGAATACGAGCAGTACTTC
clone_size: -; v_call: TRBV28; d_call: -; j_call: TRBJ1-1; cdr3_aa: CASSTGQKNTEAFF; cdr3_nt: TGTGCCAGCAGTACAGGACAGAAAAACACTGAAGCTTTCTTT
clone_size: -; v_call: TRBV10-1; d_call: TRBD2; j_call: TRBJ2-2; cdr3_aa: CASSDTRPGLASMKLFF; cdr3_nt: TGCGCCAGCAGTGACACAAGACCGGGACTAGCGAGTATGAAGCTGTTTTTT
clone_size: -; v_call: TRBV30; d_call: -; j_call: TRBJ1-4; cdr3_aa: CAWTFSATNEKLFF; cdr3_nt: TGTGCCTGGACTTTCTCCGCAACTAATGAAAAACTGTTTTTT
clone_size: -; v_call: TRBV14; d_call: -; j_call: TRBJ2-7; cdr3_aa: CASSLLAPSEQYF; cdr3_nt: TGTGCCAGCAGCCTACTAGCTCCCAGCGAGCAGTACTTC
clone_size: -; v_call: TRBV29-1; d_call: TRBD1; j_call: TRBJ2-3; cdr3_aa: CSVFRDRGPDTQYF; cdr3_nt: TGCAGCGTTTTCCGGGACAGGGGACCAGATACGCAGTATTTT
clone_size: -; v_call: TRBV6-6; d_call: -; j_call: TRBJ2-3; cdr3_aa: CASSYGVRTDTQYF; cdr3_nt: TGTGCCAGCAGTTATGGGGTGCGCACAGATACGCAGTATTTT
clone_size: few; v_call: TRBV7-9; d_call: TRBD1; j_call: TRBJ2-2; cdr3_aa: CASSLQGATGELFF; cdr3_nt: TGTGCCAGCAGCTTACAGGGGGCGACCGGGGAGCTGTTTTTT
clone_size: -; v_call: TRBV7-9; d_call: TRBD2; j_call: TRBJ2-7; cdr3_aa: CASSLTGLAGYEQYF; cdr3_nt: TGTGCCAGCAGCTTAACGGGACTAGCGGGATACGAGCAGTACTTC
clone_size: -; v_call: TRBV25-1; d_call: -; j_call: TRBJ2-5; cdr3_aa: CASRDQETQYF; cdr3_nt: TGTGCCAGCAGGGACCAAGAGACCCAGTACTTC
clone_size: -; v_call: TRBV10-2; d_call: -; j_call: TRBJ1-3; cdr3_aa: CATGLPGNTIYF; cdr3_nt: TGCGCCACCGGCCTCCCTGGAAACACCATATATTTT
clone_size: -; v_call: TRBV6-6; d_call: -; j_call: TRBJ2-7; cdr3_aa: CASSYLTGSYEQYF; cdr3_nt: TGTGCCAGCAGTTACTTGACAGGATCCTACGAGCAGTACTTC
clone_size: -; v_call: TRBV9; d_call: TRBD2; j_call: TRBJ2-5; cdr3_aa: CASSVAGGGSGTQETQYF; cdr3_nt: TGTGCCAGCAGCGTAGCTGGGGGCGGTAGCGGGACTCAAGAGACCCAGTACTTC
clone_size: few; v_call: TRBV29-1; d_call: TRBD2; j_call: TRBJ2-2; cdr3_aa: CSVHVSGGTGELFF; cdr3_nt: TGCAGCGTTCATGTTTCGGGGGGCACCGGGGAGCTGTTTTTT
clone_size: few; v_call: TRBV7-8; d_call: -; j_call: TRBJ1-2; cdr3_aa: CASSPGTYRGYTF; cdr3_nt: TGTGCCAGCAGCCCCGGGACATATCGTGGCTACACCTTC
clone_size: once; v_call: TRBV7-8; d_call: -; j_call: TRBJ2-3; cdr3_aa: CASSLPGADTQYF; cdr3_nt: TGTGCCAGCAGCCTACCGGGAGCAGATACGCAGTATTTT
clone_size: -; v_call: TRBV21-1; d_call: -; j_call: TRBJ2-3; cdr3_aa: CASSKLKTGPTDTQYF; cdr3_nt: TGTGCCAGCAGCAAGTTAAAGACAGGCCCCACAGATACGCAGTATTTT
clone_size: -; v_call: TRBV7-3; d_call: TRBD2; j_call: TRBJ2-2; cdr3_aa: CASSPGLAGELFF; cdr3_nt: TGTGCCAGCAGCCCTGGACTAGCCGGGGAGCTGTTTTTT
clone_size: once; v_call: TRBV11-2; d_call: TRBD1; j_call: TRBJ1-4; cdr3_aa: CASSLETGGSGKLFF; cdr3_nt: TGTGCCAGCAGCTTAGAGACAGGGGGATCTGGAAAACTGTTTTTT
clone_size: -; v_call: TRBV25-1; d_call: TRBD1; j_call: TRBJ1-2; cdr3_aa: CASSELPGQGARSGYTF; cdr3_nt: TGTGCCAGCAGTGAACTTCCCGGACAGGGGGCAAGGAGTGGCTACACCTTC
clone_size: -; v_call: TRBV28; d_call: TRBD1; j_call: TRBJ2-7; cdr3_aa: CASSRVGGFYEQYF; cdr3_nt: TGTGCCAGCAGTAGAGTAGGGGGCTTCTACGAGCAGTACTTC
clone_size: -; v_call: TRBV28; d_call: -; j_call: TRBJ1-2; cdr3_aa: CASSQKTVYGYTF; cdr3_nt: TGTGCCAGCAGCCAGAAGACAGTCTATGGCTACACCTTC
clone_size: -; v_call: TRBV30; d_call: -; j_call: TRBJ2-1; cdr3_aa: CAWSVLRDEQFF; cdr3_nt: TGTGCCTGGAGTGTACTACGTGATGAGCAGTTCTTC
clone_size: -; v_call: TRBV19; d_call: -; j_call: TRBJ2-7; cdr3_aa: CASSRGRFGEQYF; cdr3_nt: TGTGCCAGTAGTAGGGGCAGGTTTGGCGAGCAGTACTTC
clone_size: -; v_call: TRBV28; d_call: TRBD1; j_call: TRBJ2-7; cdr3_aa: CASSLTGGYEQYF; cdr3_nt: TGTGCCAGCAGTTTGACAGGGGGCTACGAGCAGTACTTC
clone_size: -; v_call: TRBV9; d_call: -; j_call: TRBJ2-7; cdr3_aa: CASSVGARLYEQYF; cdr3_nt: TGTGCCAGCAGCGTAGGGGCCAGACTCTACGAGCAGTACTTC
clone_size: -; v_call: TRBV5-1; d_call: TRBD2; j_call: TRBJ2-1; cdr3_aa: CASSVAGEYNEQFF; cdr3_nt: TGCGCCAGCAGCGTGGCGGGGGAATACAATGAGCAGTTCTTC
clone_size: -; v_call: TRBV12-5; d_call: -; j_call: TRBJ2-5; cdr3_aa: CASGFLGETQYF; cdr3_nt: TGTGCTAGTGGTTTCCTGGGGGAGACCCAGTACTTC
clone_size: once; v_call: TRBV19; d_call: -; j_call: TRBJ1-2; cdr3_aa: CASSIKRTNLGGYTF; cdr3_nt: TGTGCCAGTAGTATCAAAAGGACGAACTTAGGAGGCTACACCTTC
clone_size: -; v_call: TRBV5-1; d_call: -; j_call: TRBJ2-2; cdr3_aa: CASTANTNTGELFF; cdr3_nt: TGCGCCAGCACCGCGAACACGAACACCGGGGAGCTGTTTTTT
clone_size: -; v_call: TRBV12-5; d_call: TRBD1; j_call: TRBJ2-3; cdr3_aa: CASNKGGGTDTQYF; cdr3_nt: TGTGCTAGTAATAAAGGGGGCGGCACAGATACGCAGTATTTT
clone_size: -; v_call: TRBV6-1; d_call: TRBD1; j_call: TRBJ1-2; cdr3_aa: CASTRDRANGYTF; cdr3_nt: TGTGCCAGCACCAGGGACAGGGCGAATGGCTACACCTTC
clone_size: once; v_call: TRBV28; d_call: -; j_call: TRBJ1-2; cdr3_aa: CASSSSWLYGYTF; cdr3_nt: TGTGCCAGCAGCTCGTCCTGGCTCTATGGCTACACCTTC
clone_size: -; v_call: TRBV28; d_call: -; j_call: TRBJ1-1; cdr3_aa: CASSQVGNMNTEAFF; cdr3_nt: TGTGCCAGCAGTCAGGTGGGGAACATGAACACTGAAGCTTTCTTT
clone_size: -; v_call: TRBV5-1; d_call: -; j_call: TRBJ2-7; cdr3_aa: CASSLDTGTTYEQYF; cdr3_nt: TGCGCCAGCAGCTTGGATACAGGGACAACCTACGAGCAGTACTTC
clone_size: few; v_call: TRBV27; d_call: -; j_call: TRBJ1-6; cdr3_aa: CASRTSVYNSPLHF; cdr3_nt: TGTGCCAGCCGTACGTCAGTGTATAATTCACCCCTCCACTTT
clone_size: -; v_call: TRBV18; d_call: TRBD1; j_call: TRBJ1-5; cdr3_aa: CASSPTGGNQPQHF; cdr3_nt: TGTGCCAGCTCACCGACAGGGGGCAATCAGCCCCAGCATTTT